The present T cell receptor beta chain was sequenced within a study of shared clonotypes between healthy human individuals. Findings of the study overall: The sole specimen, blood, was sampled, and tissue repertoires likely differ. Some naive CD4 clonotypes, 4.5% to 5.5%, turned up in common across several donors.

Germline CDR1 is SEHNR and CDR2 is FQNEAQ (reference sequence). The CDR3 is 15 amino acids. V lost 3 bases, J lost 5 bases, and 9 bases stayed unmatched. For this clone: The antigen remains undetermined.

Some clones are missing from TCRdb's copy, which holds only in-frame ones; the method was immunoSEQ multiplex PCR. The sample contains 2 million to 3 million clones, over 85% of which appear only once. The chain links TRBV7-9 to TRBJ2-7; 8 bases fit TRBD2. The specimen sequenced was naive CD4+ T cells from PBMCs. Subset: CD45RA+ positively selected. This TCR was recovered from a man younger than 30 in good health. Some clones in this sample may be carry-over from other donors' samples. The CDR3 spells CASSFSAGVRHEQYF. The CDR3 DNA follows: TGTGCCAGCAGCTTTTCAGCGGGAGTTCGGCACGAGCAGTACTTC.